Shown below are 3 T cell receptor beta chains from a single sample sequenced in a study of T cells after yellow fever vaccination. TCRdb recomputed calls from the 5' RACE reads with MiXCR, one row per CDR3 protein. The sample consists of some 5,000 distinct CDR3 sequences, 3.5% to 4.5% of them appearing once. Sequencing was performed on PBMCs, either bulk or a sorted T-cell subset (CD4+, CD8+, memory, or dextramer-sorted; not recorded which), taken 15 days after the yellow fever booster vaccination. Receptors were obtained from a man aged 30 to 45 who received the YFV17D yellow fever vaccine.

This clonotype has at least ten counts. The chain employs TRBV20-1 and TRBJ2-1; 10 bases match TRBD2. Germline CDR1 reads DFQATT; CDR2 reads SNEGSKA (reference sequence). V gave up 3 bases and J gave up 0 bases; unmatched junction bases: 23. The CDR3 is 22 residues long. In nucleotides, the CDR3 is TGCAGTGCTAGGGCGGGCCAGGGGGCTAGCGGGAGCGTTCCTAGCTCCTACAATGAGCAGTTCTTC. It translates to CSARAGQGASGSVPSSYNEQFF.

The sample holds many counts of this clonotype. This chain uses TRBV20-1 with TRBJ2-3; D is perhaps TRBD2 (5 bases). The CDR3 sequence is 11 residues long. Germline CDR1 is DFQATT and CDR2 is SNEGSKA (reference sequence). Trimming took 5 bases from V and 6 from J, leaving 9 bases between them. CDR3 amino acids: CSAFRGDTQYF. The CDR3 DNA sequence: TGCAGTGCTTTCCGCGGGGATACGCAGTATTTT.

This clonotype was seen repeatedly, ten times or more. The CDR3 is CASRPQGASYNEQFF. As DNA, the CDR3 is TGCGCCAGCAGGCCACAGGGGGCTTCCTACAATGAGCAGTTCTTC. The chain uses TRBV5-1 and TRBJ2-1, with 9 bases aligning to TRBD1. The CDR3 length is 15 residues. V lost 5 bases, J lost 1 base, and 4 bases stayed unmatched. Germline assignment: CDR1 SGHRS and CDR2 YFSETQ.